The 10 T cell receptor beta chains below all came from one sample that was sequenced in a study of blood T cells in healthy people across ages. A sample-barcoded 5' primer and a J-beta primer mix were used in a second PCR of roughly 7 to 12 cycles. MiXCR was run by TCRdb on the 5' RACE reads, yielding one entry per CDR3 protein. The table records 800,000 to 1,300,000 distinct CDR3 sequences, under 30% of them present only once. The sample was also reused in another study, on T cells of mothers and their children.

Sample: blood. The receptors here all came from a girl under 10 years old in good health.

The chain couples TRBV29-1 to TRBJ1-1; 7 bases line up with TRBD1. This CDR3 spans 18 amino acids. The germline CDR1 and CDR2 sequences are SQVTM and ANQGSEA. V shed 3 bases, J shed 3 bases, and the junction held 19 bases outside the gene matches. The CDR3 coding sequence is TGCAGCGTTGATCCTTGGGTTGGGACAGTAGAAAACGACACTGAAGCTTTCTTT. Translating gives CSVDPWVGTVENDTEAFF.

V gene TRBV4-3 combines with J gene TRBJ1-4; 8 positions match TRBD1. This CDR3 contains 15 residues. Per germline, CDR1 LGHNA and CDR2 YSLEER. Germline trimming cut 4 bases from V and 4 bases from J; bases unmatched to any gene: 5. The CDR3 bases are TGCGCCAGCAGCCTTCAGACAGGGGATAATGAAAAACTGTTTTTT. Translated: CASSLQTGDNEKLFF.

This clonotype showed up just a few times. The chain is built from TRBV28 and TRBJ2-5, with TRBD2 matching 11 bases. Trimming removed 4 bases from V and 6 bases from J; junction bases left unmatched: 7. Germline V gives CDR1 MDHEN, CDR2 SYDVKM. This CDR3 has 15 residues. Here the CDR3 reads CASSSRLAGSKTQYF. CDR3 nucleotides: TGTGCCAGCAGTTCGAGACTAGCGGGGTCAAAGACCCAGTACTTC.

The chain couples TRBV2 to TRBJ2-3; D may be TRBD1 or TRBD2 (5 bases each). The CDR3 covers 16 residues. The V end lost 6 bases, the J end lost 0 bases, and 16 bases lay between the germline ends. Germline CDR1 reads SNHLY; CDR2 reads FYNNEI. The CDR3 bases are TGTGCCAGCAGCGCCATGTTCGGGGCGAGCACAGATACGCAGTATTTT. Its protein is CASSAMFGASTDTQYF.

This clonotype was found a few times. The rearrangement uses TRBV12-3 or TRBV12-4 and TRBJ2-2, with D perhaps TRBD2 (5 bases). This CDR3 has 20 residues. Trimming pared 0 bases from V and 4 bases from J, leaving 24 bases between. CDR3 loop: CASSLALSWEFGRSTGELFF. The CDR3 nucleotides read TGTGCCAGCAGTTTAGCGCTATCCTGGGAGTTCGGGCGTAGCACCGGGGAGCTGTTTTTT.

The rearrangement links TRBV4-1 to TRBJ2-1; 8 bases are a match to TRBD1. The junction had 12 bases not matched to a gene; V was cut back by 4 bases and J by 10 bases. This CDR3 region has 15 residues. The germline CDR1 and CDR2 sequences are MGHRA and YSYEKL. The CDR3, as DNA: TGCGCCAGCAGCCTCCCAGGGACCAGGGACAGGGAGCAGTTCTTC. Protein product: CASSLPGTRDREQFF.

The J gene is TRBJ2-3, the V gene TRBV28, with 13 bases lining up with TRBD2. Germline V gene data show CDR1 as MDHEN and CDR2 as SYDVKM. The junction had 1 base not matched to a gene; V was cut back by 3 bases and J by 1 base. The length of the CDR3 is 16 residues. CDR3 in DNA: TGTGCCAGCAGTTTCGGGACTAGCGGGGGCACAGATACGCAGTATTTT. It is translated as CASSFGTSGGTDTQYF.

V gene TRBV24-1 combines with J gene TRBJ2-5; no firm D call. This CDR3 comprises 14 residues. Germline V gene lookup returns CDR1 KGHDR and CDR2 SFDVKD. Trimming cost V 0 bases and J 0 bases, with 4 bases left between them. The CDR3 sequence is CATSDLTDQETQYF. Written as DNA, the CDR3 is TGTGCCACCAGTGATTTGACCGACCAAGAGACCCAGTACTTC.

The chain joins TRBV7-2 to TRBJ1-2; weak D call: TRBD1 (5 bases). CDR3 length: 13 amino acids. Germline V gene sequence: CDR1 SGHTA, CDR2 FQGNSA. With 5 bases removed from V and 7 bases from J, the gap between germline ends came to 14 bases. DNA of the CDR3: TGTGCCAGCAGCAGAGGGGAGTTGAGTGGCTACACCTTC. It encodes CASSRGELSGYTF.

The V gene is TRBV12-3 or TRBV12-4, the J gene TRBJ2-5; possibly TRBD1 for D (5 bases). The CDR3 runs 13 residues. V was clipped by 3 bases and J by 7 bases, with 12 bases between them. The CDR3 reads CASSLTASPTQYF. CDR3 in DNA: TGTGCCAGCAGTTTGACAGCGTCGCCGACCCAGTACTTC.